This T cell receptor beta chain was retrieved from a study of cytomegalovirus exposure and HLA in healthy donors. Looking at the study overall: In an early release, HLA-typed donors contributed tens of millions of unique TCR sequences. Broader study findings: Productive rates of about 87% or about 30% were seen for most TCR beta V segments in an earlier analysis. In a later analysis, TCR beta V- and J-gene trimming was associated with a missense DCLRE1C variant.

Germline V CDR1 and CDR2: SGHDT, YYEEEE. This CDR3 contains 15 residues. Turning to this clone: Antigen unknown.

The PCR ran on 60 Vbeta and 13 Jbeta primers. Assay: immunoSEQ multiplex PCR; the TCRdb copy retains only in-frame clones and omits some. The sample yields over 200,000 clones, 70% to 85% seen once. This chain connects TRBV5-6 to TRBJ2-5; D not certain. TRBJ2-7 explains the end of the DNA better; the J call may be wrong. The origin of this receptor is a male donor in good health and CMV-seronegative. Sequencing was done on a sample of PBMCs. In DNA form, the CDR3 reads TGTGCCAGCAGCTTGTTGGGCCAGGTCACCTACGAGCAGTACTTC. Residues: CASSLLGQVTYEQYF.